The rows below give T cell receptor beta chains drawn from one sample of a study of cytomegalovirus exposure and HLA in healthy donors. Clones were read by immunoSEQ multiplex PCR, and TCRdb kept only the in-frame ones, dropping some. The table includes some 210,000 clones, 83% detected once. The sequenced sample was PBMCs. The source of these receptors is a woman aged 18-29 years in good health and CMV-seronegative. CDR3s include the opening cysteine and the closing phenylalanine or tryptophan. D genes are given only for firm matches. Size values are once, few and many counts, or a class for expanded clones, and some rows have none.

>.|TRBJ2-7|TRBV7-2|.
TGTGCCAGCAGCTTAGTGTGGGGGGCCGGATGGCAAGAGCAGTACTTC
CASSLVWGAGWQEQYF
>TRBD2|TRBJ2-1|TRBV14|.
TGTGCCAGCAGCCAAGAGGGAGTGGGACTAGCGGGAGTCCCCTACAATGAGCAGTTCTTC
CASSQEGVGLAGVPYNEQFF
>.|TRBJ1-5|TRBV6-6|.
TGTGCCAGCGGCTCCCCATCAGCCTCAGGGGCTCAGCCCCAGCATTTT
CASGSPSASGAQPQHF
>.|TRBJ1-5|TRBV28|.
TGTGCCAGCAGTTCTCAGGGAGTAGGCAATCAGCCCCAGCATTTT
CASSSQGVGNQPQHF
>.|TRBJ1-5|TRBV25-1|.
TGTGCCAGCAGTGATCAAAACCGGGGGCGGCATCAGCCCCAGCATTTT
CASSDQNRGRHQPQHF
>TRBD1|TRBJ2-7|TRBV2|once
TGTGCCAGCAGCTGGACAGGGGATAGGGACGAGCAGTACTTC
CASSWTGDRDEQYF
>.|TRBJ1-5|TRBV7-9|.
TGTGCCAGCAGCTTAGCTACGGTACAGTCTAGCAATCAGCCCCAGCATTTT
CASSLATVQSSNQPQHF
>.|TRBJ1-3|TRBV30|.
TGTGCCTGGAGTAAGTCAGGGACTGGAAACACCATATATTTT
CAWSKSGTGNTIYF
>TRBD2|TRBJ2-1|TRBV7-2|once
TGTGCCAGCAGCCCTAGGGGACTAGCGGGAGGTGAGCAGTTCTTC
CASSPRGLAGGEQFF
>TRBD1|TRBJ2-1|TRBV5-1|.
TGCGCCAGCAGCGTACAGGGGGCGAGCTCCTACAATGAGCAGTTCTTC
CASSVQGASSYNEQFF
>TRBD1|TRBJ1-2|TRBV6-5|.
TGTGCCAGCACCACTACAGGGGTCGGCTACACCTTC
CASTTTGVGYTF
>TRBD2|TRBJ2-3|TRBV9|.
TGTGCCAGCAGCCCCCGCGGGGGGACTACTTCTAACACAGATACGCAGTATTTT
CASSPRGGTTSNTDTQYF
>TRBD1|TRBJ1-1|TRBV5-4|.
TGTGCCCCCGGGAGAGGGGGCAACACTGAAGCTTTCTTT
CAPGRGGNTEAFF
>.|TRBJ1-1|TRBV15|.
TGTGCCACCAGTGACGGTCACACTGAAGCTTTCTTT
CATSDGHTEAFF